This TCR beta chain was identified in a study of regulatory T cells in long-lasting Graves disease. V was clipped by 0 bases and J by 4 bases, with 8 bases between them. The germline gives CDR1 DFQATT, CDR2 SNEGSKA (reference sequence). The CDR3 runs 13 residues. To make TCR beta libraries, researchers used iRepertoire HTBI primers and Arm-PCR of CDR3 regions. One entry per CDR3 protein results from TCRdb running MiXCR on the multiplex PCR reads. The table has fewer than 350,000 distinct CDR3 sequences, about 18% seen once; the top ten hold less than 40%. The time point: newly diagnosed GD, antithyroid drugs for less than 3 months. Isolated PBMC RNA provided the starting material for the TCR library. EDTA tubes received about 10 milliliters of collected peripheral blood. This clonotype has ten or more counts.

This TCR came from a female donor with Graves disease. V gene TRBV20-1 combines with J gene TRBJ2-3; no definite D call. Specimen: peripheral blood mononuclear cells (PBMCs), collected at new diagnosis, from a patient treated with antithyroid drugs. The CDR3 reads CSARDEGSDTQYF. CDR3 sequence (DNA): TGCAGTGCTAGAGATGAAGGGTCAGATACGCAGTATTTT.